Listed below are T cell receptor beta chains from one sample, sequenced in a study of neoadjuvant anti-PD-1 for oral cavity cancer. Data came from immunoSEQ multiplex PCR; TCRdb stores just in-frame clones and leaves some out. The table includes 73,000 or so clones, more than 75% detected once. The specimen was PBMCs, collected after nivolumab (anti-PD-1) treatment. Receptors were obtained from a person aged 40 to 85 with oral cavity squamous cell carcinoma. Each CDR3 is given with its conserved first and last residue. The D gene is left open where the match is weak.

J gene: TRBJ2-1
CDR3 length: 11
D gene: NA
V gene: TRBV6-4
CDR3 protein: CASSEGYEQFF

J gene: TRBJ1-1
CDR3 length: 14
D gene: NA
V gene: TRBV6-5
CDR3 protein: CASSYVQANTEAFF

J gene: TRBJ2-7
CDR3 length: 15
D gene: TRBD2
V gene: TRBV27
CDR3 protein: CASRPGLAGAHEQYF

J gene: TRBJ2-5
CDR3 length: 13
D gene: NA
V gene: TRBV7-3
CDR3 protein: CASSSTPQETQYF

J gene: TRBJ2-1
CDR3 length: 11
D gene: NA
V gene: TRBV6-1
CDR3 protein: CASSERNEQFF

J gene: TRBJ2-4
CDR3 length: 15
D gene: NA
V gene: TRBV13
CDR3 protein: CASSLGRDPKNIQYF

J gene: TRBJ2-7
CDR3 length: 10
D gene: NA
V gene: TRBV29-1
CDR3 protein: CSVGEYEQYF

J gene: TRBJ2-1
CDR3 length: 16
D gene: TRBD2
V gene: TRBV15
CDR3 protein: CATSRGLASSYNEQFF

J gene: TRBJ2-7
CDR3 length: 16
D gene: TRBD2
V gene: TRBV7-2
CDR3 protein: CASSLAASGTLHEQYF

J gene: TRBJ2-1
CDR3 length: 10
D gene: NA
V gene: TRBV5-8
CDR3 protein: CASSLSLQFF

J gene: TRBJ2-1
CDR3 length: 15
D gene: TRBD1
V gene: TRBV7-2
CDR3 protein: CASSPGTGKYNEQFF

J gene: TRBJ2-4
CDR3 length: 14
D gene: TRBD1
V gene: TRBV19
CDR3 protein: CASSRDRPKNIQYF

J gene: TRBJ1-5
CDR3 length: 14
D gene: NA
V gene: TRBV7-9
CDR3 protein: CASSFGTSNQPQHF

J gene: TRBJ1-2
CDR3 length: 13
D gene: NA
V gene: TRBV28
CDR3 protein: CASSRGKGYGYTF

J gene: TRBJ2-1
CDR3 length: 11
D gene: NA
V gene: TRBV9
CDR3 protein: CASSVEREQFF

J gene: TRBJ1-5
CDR3 length: 15
D gene: TRBD1
V gene: TRBV5-8
CDR3 protein: CASSLRTGSNQPQHF

J gene: TRBJ1-2
CDR3 length: 15
D gene: NA
V gene: TRBV2
CDR3 protein: CASTPSPGLSYGYTF

J gene: TRBJ2-2
CDR3 length: 14
D gene: NA
V gene: TRBV7-6
CDR3 protein: CASSLQGNTGELFF

J gene: TRBJ2-3
CDR3 length: 21
D gene: NA
V gene: TRBV6-1
CDR3 protein: CASSEAGPAEIPHSGGDTQYF

J gene: TRBJ2-3
CDR3 length: 14
D gene: TRBD1
V gene: TRBV7-2
CDR3 protein: CASSRRDRGDTQYF

J gene: TRBJ1-1
CDR3 length: 11
D gene: NA
V gene: TRBV29-1
CDR3 protein: CSVERVTEAFF

J gene: TRBJ2-2
CDR3 length: 14
D gene: TRBD1
V gene: TRBV6-5
CDR3 protein: CASRDRVGTGELFF

J gene: TRBJ1-2
CDR3 length: 15
D gene: NA
V gene: TRBV4-2
CDR3 protein: CASSQESSQNYGYTF

J gene: TRBJ2-7
CDR3 length: 14
D gene: NA
V gene: TRBV5-4
CDR3 protein: CASSFSLDSYEQYF

J gene: TRBJ1-4
CDR3 length: 13
D gene: NA
V gene: TRBV25-1
CDR3 protein: CASTATTNEKLFF

J gene: TRBJ1-1
CDR3 length: 13
D gene: NA
V gene: TRBV7-9
CDR3 protein: CASSSGGGLEAFF

J gene: TRBJ2-7
CDR3 length: 17
D gene: NA
V gene: TRBV10-3
CDR3 protein: CAIRERLGQDPSYEQYF

J gene: TRBJ2-7
CDR3 length: 13
D gene: TRBD2
V gene: TRBV15
CDR3 protein: CAILPGLAGEQYF

J gene: TRBJ2-1
CDR3 length: 15
D gene: NA
V gene: TRBV7-8
CDR3 protein: CASSFEGLPDNEQFF

J gene: TRBJ2-1
CDR3 length: 16
D gene: TRBD2
V gene: TRBV7-9
CDR3 protein: CASSLATGLAGNEQFF

J gene: TRBJ2-1
CDR3 length: 15
D gene: TRBD2
V gene: TRBV9
CDR3 protein: CASTHGTSTYNEQFF

J gene: TRBJ2-1
CDR3 length: 16
D gene: TRBD2
V gene: TRBV9
CDR3 protein: CASSPRLANGLGEQFF

J gene: TRBJ2-3
CDR3 length: 15
D gene: NA
V gene: TRBV29-1
CDR3 protein: CSVLGYLISTDTQYF

J gene: TRBJ1-1
CDR3 length: 10
D gene: NA
V gene: TRBV6-5
CDR3 protein: CASRGTEAFF

J gene: TRBJ2-2
CDR3 length: 16
D gene: NA
V gene: TRBV30
CDR3 protein: CAYGRPGGPNTGELFF

J gene: TRBJ2-1
CDR3 length: 13
D gene: NA
V gene: TRBV6-1
CDR3 protein: CASSPARTDEQFF